Listed here is a single T cell receptor (beta chain). The source of the sample is a study of CD8 T cells in Susac syndrome. Reverse transcription of about 0.5 to 1 ug RNA was carried out with random hexamers. TCRdb called the immunoSEQ multiplex PCR reads again in MiXCR, with one record for every CDR3 protein. Here the sample spans 120,000 or so distinct CDR3 sequences, over 85% being singletons. The CDR3 contains 12 residues. Germline CDR1 and CDR2: SEHNR and FQNEAQ (reference sequence). With 6 bases removed from V and 4 bases from J, the gap between germline ends came to 8 bases. The gene calls are TRBV7-9 and TRBJ2-3; D might be TRBD2 (5 bases). The sample comprised CD8+ T cells from PBMCs. This clonotype was obtained from a human donor with Susac syndrome. CDR3: CASSFGADTQYF. In DNA, the CDR3 is TGTGCCAGCAGTTTCGGGGCAGATACGCAGTATTTT.